These 7 T cell receptor beta chains originate from one sample sequenced in a study of graft-versus-host responses after intestinal transplantation. For these TCRs, the target antigens are not known. TCRdb's copy holds only in-frame clones and misses some; the assay was immunoSEQ multiplex PCR. Seen here are about 90,000 clones, about four fifths observed once, and the top ten hold 15% to 20%. The input for sequencing was unstimulated CD8+ T cells sorted from spleen or lymph node cells, taken before intestinal transplant. Source of these receptors: a human donor who received an intestinal transplant.

The chain recombines TRBV6-4 with TRBJ2-1, with 9 bases that match TRBD2. There are 18 residues in the CDR3. J gave up 5 bases and V 2 bases, and 13 bases lay outside the gene matches. Germline V gene sequence: CDR1 MRHNA, CDR2 SNTAGT. CDR3 protein: CASSDKAGGSLSHNEQFF. The CDR3 nucleotides are TGTGCCAGCAGTGACAAAGCGGGGGGTTCTCTCAGCCACAATGAGCAGTTCTTC.

The J gene is TRBJ1-1, the V gene TRBV25-1, with D possibly being TRBD1 (5 bases). This CDR3 has 13 amino acids. Trimming stripped 7 bases from V and 0 bases from J, with 9 bases between. From germline, CDR1 is MGHDK and CDR2 SYGVNS. The CDR3 spells CASTWDVNTEAFF. In DNA form, the CDR3 reads TGTGCCAGCACCTGGGACGTGAACACTGAAGCTTTCTTT.

The V call is TRBV11-2, the J call TRBJ1-5; D not resolved. The CDR3 sequence is 15 residues long. With 0 bases removed from V and 3 bases from J, the gap between germline ends came to 9 bases. Germline CDR1 SGHAT, CDR2 FQNNGV. The CDR3 DNA follows: TGTGCCAGCAGCTTAGAAGGACGGACCAATCAGCCCCAGCATTTT. Its translation is CASSLEGRTNQPQHF.

V is TRBV10-1 and J is TRBJ2-7; 7 bases match TRBD1. The trim removed 6 bases at V and 3 bases at J, leaving 2 bases unmatched. From germline, CDR1 is WNHNN and CDR2 SYGVQD (reference sequence). The CDR3 has 12 amino acids. CDR3 residues: CASRSGGYEQYF. CDR3 nucleotides: TGCGCCAGCAGATCAGGGGGCTACGAGCAGTACTTC.

The chain employs TRBV7-9 and TRBJ2-2; D perhaps matches TRBD1 (5 bases). The CDR3 runs 17 residues. V lost 1 base and J lost 3, with 15 bases in between. Germline V lookup: CDR1 SEHNR, CDR2 FQNEAQ (reference sequence). The CDR3 nucleotides read TGTGCCAGCAGCTTAGTTGGACAACCCGGTTACACCGGGGAGCTGTTTTTT. This gives the protein CASSLVGQPGYTGELFF. The complete variable domain, with remaining parts taken from reference TRBV7-9 and TRBJ2-2, reads DTGVSQNPRHKITKRGQNVTFRCDPISEHNRLYWYRQTLGQGPEFLTYFQNEAQLEKSRLLSDRFSAERPKGSFSTLEIQRTEQGDSAMYLCASSLVGQPGYTGELFFGEGSRLTVL.

Notes on this clone: Other DNA variants within this sample encode the same CDR3. This rearrangement joins TRBV27 to TRBJ2-3; maybe TRBD2 (5 bases). With 5 bases removed from V and 1 base from J, the gap between germline ends came to 10 bases. The CDR3 has 14 residues. Looked up from germline, CDR1 is MNHEY and CDR2 is SMNVEV (reference sequence). The CDR3 sequence: CASSLTSGTDTQYF. The CDR3 DNA follows: TGTGCCAGCAGTCTCACTAGTGGCACAGATACGCAGTATTTT.

The chain recombines TRBV30 with TRBJ2-1; the match to TRBD2 covers 9 bases. The germline gives CDR1 GTSNPN, CDR2 SVGIG (reference sequence). V shed 5 bases and J 6 bases; nucleotides not matched to a gene: 8. CDR3 length equals 14 residues. CDR3 coding DNA: TGTGCCTGGCTCGGGACTAGCACGCTCAATGAGCAGTTCTTC. Protein product: CAWLGTSTLNEQFF.